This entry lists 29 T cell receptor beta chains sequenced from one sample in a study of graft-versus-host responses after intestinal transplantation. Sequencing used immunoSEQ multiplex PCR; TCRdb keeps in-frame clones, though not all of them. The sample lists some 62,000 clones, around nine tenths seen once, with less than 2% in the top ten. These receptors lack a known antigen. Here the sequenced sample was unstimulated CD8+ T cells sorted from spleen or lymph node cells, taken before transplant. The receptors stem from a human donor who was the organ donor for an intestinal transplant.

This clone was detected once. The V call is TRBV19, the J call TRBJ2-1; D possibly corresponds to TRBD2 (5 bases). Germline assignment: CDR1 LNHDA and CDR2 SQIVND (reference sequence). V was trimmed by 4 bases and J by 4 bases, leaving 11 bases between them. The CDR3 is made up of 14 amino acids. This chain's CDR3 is CASSTNRGYNEQFF. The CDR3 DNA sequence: TGTGCCAGTAGTACCAACCGGGGATACAATGAGCAGTTCTTC.

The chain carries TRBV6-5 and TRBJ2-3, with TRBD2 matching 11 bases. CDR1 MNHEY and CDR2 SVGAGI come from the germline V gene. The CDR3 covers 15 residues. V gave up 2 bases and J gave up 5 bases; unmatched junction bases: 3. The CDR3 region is CASSYVAGGQDTQYF. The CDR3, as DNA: TGTGCCAGCAGTTACGTAGCGGGAGGGCAAGATACGCAGTATTTT.

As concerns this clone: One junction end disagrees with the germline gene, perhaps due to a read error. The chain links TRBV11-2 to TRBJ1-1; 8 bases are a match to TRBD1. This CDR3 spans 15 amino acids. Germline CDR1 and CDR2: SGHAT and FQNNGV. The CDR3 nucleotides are TGTGCCAGCAGTGAACAGGGGGTAATGAACGCTGAAGCTTTCTTT. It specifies CASSEQGVMNAEAFF.

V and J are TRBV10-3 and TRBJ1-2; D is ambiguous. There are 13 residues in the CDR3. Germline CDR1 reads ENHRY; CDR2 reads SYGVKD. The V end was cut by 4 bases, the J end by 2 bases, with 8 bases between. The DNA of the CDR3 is TGTGCCATCAGTGGGCACCCCAACTATGGCTACACCTTC. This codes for CAISGHPNYGYTF.

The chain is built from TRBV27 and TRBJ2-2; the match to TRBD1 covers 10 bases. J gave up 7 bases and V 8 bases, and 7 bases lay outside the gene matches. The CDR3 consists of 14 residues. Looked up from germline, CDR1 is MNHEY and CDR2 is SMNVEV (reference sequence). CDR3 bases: TGTGCCAGCCAGGACAGGGGGTATGGCGGGGAGCTGTTTTTT. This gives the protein CASQDRGYGGELFF.

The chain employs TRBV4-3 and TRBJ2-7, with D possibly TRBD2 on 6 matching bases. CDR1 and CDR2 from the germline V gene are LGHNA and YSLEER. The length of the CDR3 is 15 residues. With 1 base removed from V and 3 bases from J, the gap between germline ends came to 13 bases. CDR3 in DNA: TGCGCCAGCAGCCAAGCCTTAAACGGGGGCTACGAGCAGTACTTC. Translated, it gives CASSQALNGGYEQYF.

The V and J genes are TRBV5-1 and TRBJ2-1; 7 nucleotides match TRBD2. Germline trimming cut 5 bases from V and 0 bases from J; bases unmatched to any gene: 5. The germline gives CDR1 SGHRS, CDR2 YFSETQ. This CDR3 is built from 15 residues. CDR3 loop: CASSSGHPSYNEQFF. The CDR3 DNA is TGCGCCAGCAGTAGCGGGCACCCCTCCTACAATGAGCAGTTCTTC.

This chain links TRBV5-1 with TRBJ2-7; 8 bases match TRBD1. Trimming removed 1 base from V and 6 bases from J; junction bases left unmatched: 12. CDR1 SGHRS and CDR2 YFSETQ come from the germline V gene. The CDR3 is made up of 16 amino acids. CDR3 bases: TGCGCCAGCAGCTTGCCGGTCCTACAGGGGGTGGTCGAGCAGTACTTC. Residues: CASSLPVLQGVVEQYF. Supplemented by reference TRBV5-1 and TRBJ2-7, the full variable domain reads KAGVTQTPRYLIKTRGQQVTLSCSPISGHRSVSWYQQTPGQGLQFLFEYFSETQRNKGNFPGRFSGRQFSNSRSEMNVSTLELGDSALYLCASSLPVLQGVVEQYFGPGTRLTVT.

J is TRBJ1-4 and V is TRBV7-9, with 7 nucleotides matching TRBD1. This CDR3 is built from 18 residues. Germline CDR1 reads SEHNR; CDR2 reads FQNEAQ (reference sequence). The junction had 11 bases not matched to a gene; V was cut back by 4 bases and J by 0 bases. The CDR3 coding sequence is TGTGCCAGCAGCTCAACCGGGACAGTAGTTGCAACTAATGAAAAACTGTTTTTT. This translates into CASSSTGTVVATNEKLFF.

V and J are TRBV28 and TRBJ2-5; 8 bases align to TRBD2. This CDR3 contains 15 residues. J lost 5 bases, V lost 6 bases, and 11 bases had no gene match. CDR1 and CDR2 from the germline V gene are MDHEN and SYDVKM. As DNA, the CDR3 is TGTGCCAGCAGACCCCTAGCGGGTTTGGGGGAGACCCAGTACTTC. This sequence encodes CASRPLAGLGETQYF.

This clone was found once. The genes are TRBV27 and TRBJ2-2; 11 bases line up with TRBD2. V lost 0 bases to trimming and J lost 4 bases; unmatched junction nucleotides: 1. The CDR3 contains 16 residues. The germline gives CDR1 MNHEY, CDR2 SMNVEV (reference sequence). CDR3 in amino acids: CASSLSLAGGTGELFF. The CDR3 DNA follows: TGTGCCAGCAGTTTATCTCTAGCGGGAGGCACCGGGGAGCTGTTTTTT.

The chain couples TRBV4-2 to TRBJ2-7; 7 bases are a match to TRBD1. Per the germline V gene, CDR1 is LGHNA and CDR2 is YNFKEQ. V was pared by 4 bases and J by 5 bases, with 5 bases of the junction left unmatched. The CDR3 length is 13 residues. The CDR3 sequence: CASSPLGGDEQYF. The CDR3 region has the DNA TGTGCCAGCAGCCCCCTAGGGGGCGACGAGCAGTACTTC.

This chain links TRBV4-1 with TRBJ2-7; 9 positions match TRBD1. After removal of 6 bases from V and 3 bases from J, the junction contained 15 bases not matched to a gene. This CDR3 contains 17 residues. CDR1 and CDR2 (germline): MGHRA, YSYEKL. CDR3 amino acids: CASSPGQGIPGFYEQYF. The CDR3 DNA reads TGCGCCAGCAGTCCGGGACAGGGTATACCCGGATTCTACGAGCAGTACTTC.

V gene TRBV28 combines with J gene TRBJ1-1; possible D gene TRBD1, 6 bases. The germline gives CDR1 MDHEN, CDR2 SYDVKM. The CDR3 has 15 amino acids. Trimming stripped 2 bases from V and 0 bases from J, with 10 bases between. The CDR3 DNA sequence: TGTGCCAGCAGTTTACGACAGGTGGTGAACACTGAAGCTTTCTTT. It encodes CASSLRQVVNTEAFF.

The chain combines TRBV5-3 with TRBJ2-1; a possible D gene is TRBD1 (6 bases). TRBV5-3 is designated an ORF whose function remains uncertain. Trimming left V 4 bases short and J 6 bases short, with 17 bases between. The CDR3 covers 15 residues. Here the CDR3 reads CARSRTDPRGNEQFF. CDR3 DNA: TGTGCCAGAAGCCGGACCGACCCCAGGGGCAATGAGCAGTTCTTC.

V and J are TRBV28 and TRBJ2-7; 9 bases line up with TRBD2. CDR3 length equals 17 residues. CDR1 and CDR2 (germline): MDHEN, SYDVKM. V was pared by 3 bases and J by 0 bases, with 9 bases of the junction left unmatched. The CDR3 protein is CASSLLAGRGSSYEQYF. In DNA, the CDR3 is TGTGCCAGCAGTTTGCTAGCGGGGAGGGGGAGCTCCTACGAGCAGTACTTC.

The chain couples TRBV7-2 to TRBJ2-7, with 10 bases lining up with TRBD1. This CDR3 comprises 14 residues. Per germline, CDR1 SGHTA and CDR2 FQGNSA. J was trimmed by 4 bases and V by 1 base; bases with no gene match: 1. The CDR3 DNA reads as TGTGCCAGCAGCTTAGGACAGGGGGCTTACGAGCAGTACTTC. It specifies CASSLGQGAYEQYF.

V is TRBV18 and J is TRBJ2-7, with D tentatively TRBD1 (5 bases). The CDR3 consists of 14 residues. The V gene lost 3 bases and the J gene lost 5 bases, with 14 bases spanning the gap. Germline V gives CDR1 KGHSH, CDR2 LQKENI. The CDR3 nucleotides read TGTGCCAGCTCACCTGTTAGAGCAGGGCACGAGCAGTACTTC. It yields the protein CASSPVRAGHEQYF.

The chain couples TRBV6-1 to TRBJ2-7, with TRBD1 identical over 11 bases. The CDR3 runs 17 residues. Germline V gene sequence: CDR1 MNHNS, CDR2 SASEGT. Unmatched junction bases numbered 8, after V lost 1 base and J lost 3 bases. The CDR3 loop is CASSEGWGQGGNYEQYF. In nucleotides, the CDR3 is TGTGCCAGCAGTGAAGGGTGGGGACAGGGGGGGAACTACGAGCAGTACTTC.

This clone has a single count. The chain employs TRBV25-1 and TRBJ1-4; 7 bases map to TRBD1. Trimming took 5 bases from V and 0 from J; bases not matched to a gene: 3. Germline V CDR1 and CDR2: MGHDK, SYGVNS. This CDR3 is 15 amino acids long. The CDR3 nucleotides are TGTGCCAGCAGTCTTACAGGGGCAACTAATGAAAAACTGTTTTTT. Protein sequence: CASSLTGATNEKLFF.

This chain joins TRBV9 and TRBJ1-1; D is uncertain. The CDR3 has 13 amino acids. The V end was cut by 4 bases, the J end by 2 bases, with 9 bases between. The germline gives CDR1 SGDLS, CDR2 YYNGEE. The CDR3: CASSPGFNTEAFF. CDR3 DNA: TGTGCCAGCAGCCCGGGGTTTAACACTGAAGCTTTCTTT.

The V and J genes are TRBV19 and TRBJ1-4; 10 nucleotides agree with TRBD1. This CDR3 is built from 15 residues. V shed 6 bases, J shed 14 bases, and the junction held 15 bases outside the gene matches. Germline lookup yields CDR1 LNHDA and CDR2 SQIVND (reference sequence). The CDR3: CASRTQDRGRRCLFF. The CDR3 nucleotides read TGTGCCAGTAGGACCCAAGACAGGGGGCGAAGGTGCCTGTTTTTT. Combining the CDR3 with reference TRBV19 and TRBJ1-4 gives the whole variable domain DGGITQSPKYLFRKEGQNVTLSCEQNLNHDAMYWYRQDPGQGLRLIYYSQIVNDFQKGDIAEGYSVSREKKESFPLTVTSAQKNPTAFYLCASRTQDRGRRCLFFGSGTQLSVL.

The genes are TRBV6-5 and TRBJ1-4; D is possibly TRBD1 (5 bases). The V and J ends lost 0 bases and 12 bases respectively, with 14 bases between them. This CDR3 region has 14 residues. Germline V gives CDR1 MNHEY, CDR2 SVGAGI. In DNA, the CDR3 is TGTGCCAGCAGTTACTCGGGGGGAGTGAAGGAACTGTTTTTT. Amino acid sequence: CASSYSGGVKELFF.

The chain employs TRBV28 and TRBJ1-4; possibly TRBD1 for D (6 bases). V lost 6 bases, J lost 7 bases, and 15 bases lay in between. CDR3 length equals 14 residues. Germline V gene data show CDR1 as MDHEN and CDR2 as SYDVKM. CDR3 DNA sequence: TGTGCCAGCAGCCGTGGACAGACTTCTGAAAAACTGTTTTTT. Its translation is CASSRGQTSEKLFF.

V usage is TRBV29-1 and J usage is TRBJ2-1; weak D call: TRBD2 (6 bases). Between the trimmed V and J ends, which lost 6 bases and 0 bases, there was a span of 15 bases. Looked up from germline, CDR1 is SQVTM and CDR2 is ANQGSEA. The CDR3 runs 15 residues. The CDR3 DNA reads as TGCAGCGTAAATTCTCGGGGGATCTCCTACAATGAGCAGTTCTTC. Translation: CSVNSRGISYNEQFF.

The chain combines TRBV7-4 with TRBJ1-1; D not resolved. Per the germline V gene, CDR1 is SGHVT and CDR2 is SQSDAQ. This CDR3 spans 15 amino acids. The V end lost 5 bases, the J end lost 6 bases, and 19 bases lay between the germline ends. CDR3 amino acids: CASSPRPRFSAEAFF. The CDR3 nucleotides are TGTGCCAGCAGCCCCCGCCCCCGGTTTAGCGCTGAAGCTTTCTTT.

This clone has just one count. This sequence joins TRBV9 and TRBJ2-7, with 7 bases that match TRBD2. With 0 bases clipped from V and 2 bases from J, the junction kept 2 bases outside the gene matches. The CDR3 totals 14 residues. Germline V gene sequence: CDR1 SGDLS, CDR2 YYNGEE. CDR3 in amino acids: CASSVASGPYEQYF. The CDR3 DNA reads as TGTGCCAGCAGCGTAGCTAGCGGACCCTACGAGCAGTACTTC.

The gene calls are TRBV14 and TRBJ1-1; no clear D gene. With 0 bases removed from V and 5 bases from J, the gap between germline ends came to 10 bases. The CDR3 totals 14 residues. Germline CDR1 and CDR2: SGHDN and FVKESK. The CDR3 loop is CASSQERGITEAFF. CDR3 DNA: TGTGCCAGCAGCCAAGAACGAGGGATAACTGAAGCTTTCTTT.

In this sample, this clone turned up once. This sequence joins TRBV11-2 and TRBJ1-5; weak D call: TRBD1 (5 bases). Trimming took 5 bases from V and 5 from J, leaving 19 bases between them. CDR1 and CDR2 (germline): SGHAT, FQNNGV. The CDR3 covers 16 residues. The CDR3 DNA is TGTGCCAGCAGCCTCGGCAGCGGGAGGGGAGATCAGCCCCAGCATTTT. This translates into CASSLGSGRGDQPQHF.